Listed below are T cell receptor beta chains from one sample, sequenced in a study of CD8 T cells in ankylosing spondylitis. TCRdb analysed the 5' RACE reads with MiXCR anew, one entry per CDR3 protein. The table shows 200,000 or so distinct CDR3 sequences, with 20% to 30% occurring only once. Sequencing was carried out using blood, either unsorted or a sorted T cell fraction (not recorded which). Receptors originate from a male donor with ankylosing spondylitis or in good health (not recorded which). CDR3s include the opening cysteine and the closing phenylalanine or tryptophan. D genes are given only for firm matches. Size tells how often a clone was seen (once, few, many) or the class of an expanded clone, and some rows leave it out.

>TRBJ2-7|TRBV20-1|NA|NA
TGCAGTGCGACCCTGGTGGAGCAGTACTTC
CSATLVEQYF
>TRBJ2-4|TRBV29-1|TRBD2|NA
TGCAGCGTTGAAGGTTTAAGTAAGGCTAGCGGGAGGGTTCAGTACTTC
CSVEGLSKASGRVQYF
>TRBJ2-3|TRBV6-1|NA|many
TGTGCCAGCAGTCAGAGAGGACCCAGAGTGGATACGCAGTATTTT
CASSQRGPRVDTQYF
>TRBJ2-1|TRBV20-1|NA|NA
TGCAGTGCTAGAGATCGCCTAACAAAGACCTACAATGAGCAGTTCTTC
CSARDRLTKTYNEQFF
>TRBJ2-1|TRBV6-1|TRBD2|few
TGTGCCAGCAGTGACCGGACTAGCGACGAGCAGTTCTTC
CASSDRTSDEQFF
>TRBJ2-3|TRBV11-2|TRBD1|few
TGTGCCAGCAGCCCAGGGACAGTGAAACCTAGCACAGATACGCAGTATTTT
CASSPGTVKPSTDTQYF
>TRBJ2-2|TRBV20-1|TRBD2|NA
TGCAGTGCTAGTTGGGGGAGGGCCGGCGGGGAGCTGTTTTTT
CSASWGRAGGELFF
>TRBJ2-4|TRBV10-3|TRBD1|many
TGTGCCATCAGTGAGCCGCCGGGACAGGGTTTAGACATTCAGTACTTC
CAISEPPGQGLDIQYF
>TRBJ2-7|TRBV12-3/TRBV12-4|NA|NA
TGTGCCAGCAGTTTAAAGCACGAGCAGTACTTC
CASSLKHEQYF
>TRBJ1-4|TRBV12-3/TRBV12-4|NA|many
TGTGCCAGCAGTAGCCGGGGGACAACTAATGAAAAACTGTTTTTT
CASSSRGTTNEKLFF
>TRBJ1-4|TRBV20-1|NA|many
TGCAGTGCTAGGGCCGAAGGGCGAGGGGAAAAACTGTTTTTT
CSARAEGRGEKLFF
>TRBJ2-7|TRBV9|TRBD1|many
TGTGCCAGCAGCGCACGGGGGACAGGGTCGAGCGAGCAGTACTTC
CASSARGTGSSEQYF
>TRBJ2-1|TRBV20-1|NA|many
TGCAGTGCTGAGCGGTCCTCCTACAATGAGCAGTTCTTC
CSAERSSYNEQFF
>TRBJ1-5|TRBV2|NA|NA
TGTGCCAGCAGTGAACTCGATGGTTCTAATCAGCCCCAGCATTTT
CASSELDGSNQPQHF